This paragraph covers one T cell receptor (beta chain) sequence. Its specificity is unknown. This same CDR3 is encoded by further DNA sequences in the sample. The V and J ends lost 4 bases and 5 bases respectively, with 11 bases between them. The germline V gene encodes CDR1 SGHDN and CDR2 FVKESK. This CDR3 has 13 residues. The treatment: treatment-naive control, cytoreductive nephrectomy. The table came from immunoSEQ multiplex PCR; TCRdb's copy has only in-frame clones and leaves some out. The sample yields 13,000 to 15,000 clones, approximately 50% seen once. The data are from a study of radiation and T cells in renal cell carcinoma. Overall study findings and caveats: Irradiated tumors had higher TCR clonality than control tumors. Irradiated tumors held more dominant CDR3 motifs than control tumors. Intratumoral heterogeneity was not captured in these 0.75 to 1 g regions.

This chain uses TRBV14 with TRBJ1-2; D is ambiguous. This clonotype was obtained from a man aged 50 to 59 with renal cell carcinoma. Sequencing was performed on tumor tissue, taken from a patient whose treatment was nephrectomy without radiotherapy. The CDR3 loop is CASSPGYRYGYTF. In DNA form, the CDR3 reads TGTGCCAGCAGCCCGGGATACCGGTATGGCTACACCTTC.